Listed below are T cell receptor beta chains from one sample, sequenced in a study of cytomegalovirus exposure and HLA in healthy donors. Some clones are missing from TCRdb's copy, which holds only in-frame ones; the method was immunoSEQ multiplex PCR. The sample contains around 110,000 clones, about 79% of which appear only once. The sample consisted of PBMCs. The receptors come from a man in his thirties or forties in good health and CMV-seropositive. The CDR3 runs from the conserved cysteine through the conserved F or W. The order of the fields is J gene, V gene, clone size, D gene, CDR3 DNA, CDR3 protein. A D gene is named only where the DNA matches it firmly. The size entry is marked missing in some rows and otherwise reads once, few, many or a size class.

J gene: TRBJ2-2; V gene: TRBV7-6; clone size: .; D gene: .; CDR3 DNA: TGTGCCAGCAGCCTTAGTAACACCGGGGAGCTGTTTTTT; CDR3 protein: CASSLSNTGELFF
J gene: TRBJ2-1; V gene: TRBV15; clone size: .; D gene: .; CDR3 DNA: TGTGCCACCGAAAGATGGTCTAGCGAAAATAATGAGCAGTTCTTC; CDR3 protein: CATERWSSENNEQFF
J gene: TRBJ2-5; V gene: TRBV30; clone size: .; D gene: .; CDR3 DNA: TGTGCCTGGAGTGCGGGGACTGGGATAGAGACCCAGTACTTC; CDR3 protein: CAWSAGTGIETQYF
J gene: TRBJ1-2; V gene: TRBV5-1; clone size: .; D gene: TRBD1; CDR3 DNA: TGCGCCAGCAGCCCTGGACAGGGGGAGTCGGGCTACACCTTC; CDR3 protein: CASSPGQGESGYTF
J gene: TRBJ2-2; V gene: TRBV19; clone size: .; D gene: TRBD2; CDR3 DNA: TGTGCCATACCGGGACTAGCGACCGCGAACACCGGGGAGCTGTTTTTT; CDR3 protein: CAIPGLATANTGELFF
J gene: TRBJ2-7; V gene: TRBV13; clone size: .; D gene: TRBD1; CDR3 DNA: TGTGCCAGCAGATTGGGTGGGGGACAGGGAGGAACCGAGCAGTACTTC; CDR3 protein: CASRLGGGQGGTEQYF
J gene: TRBJ2-7; V gene: TRBV7-2; clone size: .; D gene: .; CDR3 DNA: TGTGCCAGCAGCTTAAAAGAGGCCAACGACTACGAGCAGTACTTC; CDR3 protein: CASSLKEANDYEQYF
J gene: TRBJ1-1; V gene: TRBV7-9; clone size: .; D gene: .; CDR3 DNA: TGTTCCAGCAGCTTATTGACCGGGGGGGGTTGGTCCGCAGCTTTCTTT; CDR3 protein: CSSSLLTGGGWSAAFF
J gene: TRBJ2-1; V gene: TRBV23-1; clone size: .; D gene: .; CDR3 DNA: TGCGCCAGCAGTCAATCAGTCAGGGAAAAGGGGAAGAATGAGCAGTTCTTC; CDR3 protein: CASSQSVREKGKNEQFF
J gene: TRBJ2-7; V gene: TRBV7-2; clone size: .; D gene: TRBD2; CDR3 DNA: TGTGCCAGCAGCCCGAGACTAGCGGGGGGGCCCGAGCAGTACTTC; CDR3 protein: CASSPRLAGGPEQYF
J gene: TRBJ2-1; V gene: TRBV2; clone size: .; D gene: .; CDR3 DNA: TGTGCCAGCAGTGAATCCACAGGGATTTACAATGAGCAGTTCTTC; CDR3 protein: CASSESTGIYNEQFF
J gene: TRBJ1-4; V gene: TRBV5-1; clone size: .; D gene: TRBD1; CDR3 DNA: TGCGCCAGCAGCAAGGACAGGGGGAGCCCCGTAGCTGAAAAACTGTTTTTT; CDR3 protein: CASSKDRGSPVAEKLFF
J gene: TRBJ1-2; V gene: TRBV2; clone size: .; D gene: TRBD1; CDR3 DNA: TGTGCCAGCAGGGCCGGGACAGGGGTGGGCGGCTACACCTTC; CDR3 protein: CASRAGTGVGGYTF
J gene: TRBJ1-3; V gene: TRBV7-8; clone size: once; D gene: .; CDR3 DNA: TGTGCCAGCAGCATTCGAGCCCGGGAGTCTGGAAACACCATATATTTT; CDR3 protein: CASSIRARESGNTIYF